The T cell receptor beta chain under discussion was sequenced for a study of human T cells and chemical hapten exposure. Looking at the study overall: Doses of diphenylcyclopropenone went to the patients' scalps weekly throughout the approximately 24-week study.

Time point indicated: pre-sensitization, week 0. Treatment indicated: therapeutic diphenylcyclopropenone sensitization with weekly scalp DPC. A single record per CDR3 protein comes from TCRdb applying MiXCR to the RACE reads. The table shows 300,000 to 450,000 distinct CDR3 sequences, with 4% to 6% occurring only once. CDR1 is DFQATT, CDR2 SNEGSKA, per germline (reference sequence). J was trimmed by 1 base and V by 3 bases; bases with no gene match: 3. The CDR3 consists of 15 residues. Ten or more counts support this clonotype. Source: whole blood, taken in connection with sensitization to the hapten diphenylcyclopropenone (DPC). The TCR was taken from a woman aged 45-65 years with alopecia areata. Some clones in this sample may be carry-over from other donors' samples. The chain recombines TRBV20-1 with TRBJ2-2; 9 bases agree with TRBD2. The CDR3 loop reads CSASLAGWNTGELFF. For the CDR3, the DNA is TGCAGTGCTAGTCTAGCGGGGTGGAACACCGGGGAGCTGTTTTTT.